This T cell receptor (beta chain) was observed in a study of beta chain features in type 1 diabetes. Overall study context: Cells sorted and examined across all samples totaled almost 110 million.

Study-wide results and limits: With patients and controls alike, PCR might favor shorter templates to an equal degree. The study found that naive, central memory and Treg TCRB repertoires appeared more similar in patients than in healthy donors.

Sorted populations were all over 95% pure. As concerns this clone: What it recognizes is unknown.

Reverse transcribing all isolated RNA meant expressed TCRB transcripts were sequenced. Clones were read by immunoSEQ multiplex PCR, and TCRdb kept only the in-frame ones, dropping some. The table includes fewer than 45,000 clones, almost 65% detected once. CDR3 length: 15 residues. The V segment lost 4 bases and the J segment 0 bases; nucleotides outside the gene matches: 3. Germline V gene data show CDR1 as MDHEN and CDR2 as SYDVKM. The specimen was Tregs from blood. The TCR sequence derives from a woman between 25 and 40 years old in good health. This chain connects TRBV28 to TRBJ1-5; the match to TRBD1 covers 7 bases. CDR3 region: CASSWGQLSNQPQHF. In DNA, the CDR3 is TGTGCCAGCAGTTGGGGACAGCTTAGCAATCAGCCCCAGCATTTT.